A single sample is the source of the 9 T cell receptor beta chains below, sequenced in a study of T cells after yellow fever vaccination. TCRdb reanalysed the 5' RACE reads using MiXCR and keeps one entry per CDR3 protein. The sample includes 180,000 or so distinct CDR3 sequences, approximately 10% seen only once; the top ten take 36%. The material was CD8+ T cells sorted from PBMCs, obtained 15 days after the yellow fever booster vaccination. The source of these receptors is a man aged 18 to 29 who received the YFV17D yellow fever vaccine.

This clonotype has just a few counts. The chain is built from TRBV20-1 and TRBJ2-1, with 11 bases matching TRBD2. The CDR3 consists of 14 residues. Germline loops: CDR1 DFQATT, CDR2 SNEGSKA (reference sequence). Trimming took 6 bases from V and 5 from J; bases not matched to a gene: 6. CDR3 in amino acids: CSAWLAGGHNEQFF. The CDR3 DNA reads TGCAGTGCCTGGCTAGCGGGGGGACACAATGAGCAGTTCTTC.

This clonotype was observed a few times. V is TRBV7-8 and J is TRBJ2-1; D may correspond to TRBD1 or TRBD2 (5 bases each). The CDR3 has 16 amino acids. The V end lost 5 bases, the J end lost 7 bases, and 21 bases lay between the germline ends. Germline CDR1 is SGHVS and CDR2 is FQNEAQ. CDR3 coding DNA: TGTGCCAGCAGCCCACGGGAAGAGGGGCTGACTAATGAGCAGTTCTTC. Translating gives CASSPREEGLTNEQFF. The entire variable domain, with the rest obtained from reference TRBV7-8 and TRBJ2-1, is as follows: GAGVSQSPRYKVAKRGQDVALRCDPISGHVSLFWYQQALGQGPEFLTYFQNEAQLDKSGLPSDRFFAERPEGSVSTLKIQRTQQEDSAVYLCASSPREEGLTNEQFFGPGTRLTVL.

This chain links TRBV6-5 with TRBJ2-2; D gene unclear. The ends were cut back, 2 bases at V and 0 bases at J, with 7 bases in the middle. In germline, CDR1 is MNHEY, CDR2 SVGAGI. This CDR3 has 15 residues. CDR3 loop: CASSYGRSNTGELFF. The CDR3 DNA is TGTGCCAGCAGTTACGGACGGTCGAACACCGGGGAGCTGTTTTTT.

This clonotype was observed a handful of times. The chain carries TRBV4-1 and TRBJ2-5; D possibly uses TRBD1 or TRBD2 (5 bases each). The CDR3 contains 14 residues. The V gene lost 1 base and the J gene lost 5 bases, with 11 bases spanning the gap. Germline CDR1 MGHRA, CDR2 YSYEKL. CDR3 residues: CASSQAVGTETQYF. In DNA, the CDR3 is TGCGCCAGCAGCCAAGCCGTTGGGACGGAGACCCAGTACTTC.

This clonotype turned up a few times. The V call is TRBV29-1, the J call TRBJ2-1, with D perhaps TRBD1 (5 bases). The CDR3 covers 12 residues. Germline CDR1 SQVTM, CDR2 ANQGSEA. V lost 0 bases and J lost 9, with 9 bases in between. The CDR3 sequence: CSVEDSQVEQFF. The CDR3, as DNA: TGCAGCGTTGAAGATTCACAGGTTGAGCAGTTCTTC.

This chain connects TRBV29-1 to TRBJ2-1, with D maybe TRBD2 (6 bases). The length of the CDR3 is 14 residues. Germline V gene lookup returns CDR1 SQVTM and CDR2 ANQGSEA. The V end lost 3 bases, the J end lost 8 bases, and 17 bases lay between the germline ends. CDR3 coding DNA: TGCAGCGTTGACGGCGGGGCACTTCCCCATGAGCAGTTCTTC. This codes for CSVDGGALPHEQFF.

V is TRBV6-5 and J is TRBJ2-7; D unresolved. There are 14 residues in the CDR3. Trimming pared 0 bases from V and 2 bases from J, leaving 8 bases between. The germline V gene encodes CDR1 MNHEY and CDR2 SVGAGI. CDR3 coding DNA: TGTGCCAGCAGTTACTCGGGTGCTCCCTACGAGCAGTACGTC. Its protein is CASSYSGAPYEQYV.

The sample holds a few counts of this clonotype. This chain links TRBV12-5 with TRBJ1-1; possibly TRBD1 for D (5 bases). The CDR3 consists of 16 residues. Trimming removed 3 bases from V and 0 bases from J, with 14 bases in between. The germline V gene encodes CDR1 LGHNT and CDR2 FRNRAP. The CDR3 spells CASGFNPGTVNTEAFF. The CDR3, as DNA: TGTGCTAGTGGTTTCAATCCCGGGACGGTGAACACTGAAGCTTTCTTT.

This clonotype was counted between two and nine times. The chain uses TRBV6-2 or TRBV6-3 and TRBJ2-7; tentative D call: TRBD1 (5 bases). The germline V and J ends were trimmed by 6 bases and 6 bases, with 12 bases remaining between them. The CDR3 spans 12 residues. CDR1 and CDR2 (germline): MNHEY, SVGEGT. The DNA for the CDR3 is TGTGCCAGCAGCCGACCCCAGGGCGAGCAGTACTTC. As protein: CASSRPQGEQYF.